A single sample is the source of the 18 T cell receptor beta chains below, sequenced in a study of OX40 agonist ivuxolimab in advanced cancers. Sequencing used immunoSEQ multiplex PCR; TCRdb keeps in-frame clones, though not all of them. The table shows approximately 69,000 clones, with about 80% occurring only once. The source material was CD4+ or CD8+ T cells sorted from blood, sampled in a trial of the OX40 agonist ivuxolimab. The origin of the receptors is an adult with an advanced solid tumor such as melanoma, head and neck, liver or kidney cancer.

This rearrangement joins TRBV6-5 to TRBJ1-2, with TRBD1 as a possible D gene (5 bases). CDR1 and CDR2 (germline): MNHEY, SVGAGI. V lost 4 bases to trimming and J lost 5 bases, with 20 bases between them. The CDR3 runs to 16 residues. The CDR3 loop is CASSSVGTNSRYGYTF. Written as DNA, the CDR3 is TGTGCCAGCAGTTCGGTAGGGACGAACTCGCGTTATGGCTACACCTTC.

V usage is TRBV10-1 and J usage is TRBJ2-7; a possible D gene is TRBD1 (6 bases). V was shortened by 3 bases and J by 9 bases, with 18 bases between the two germline ends. The CDR3 spans 14 residues. In germline, CDR1 is WNHNN, CDR2 SYGVQD (reference sequence). The CDR3 region has the DNA TGCGCCAGCAGTGATTCGGCAGGGGCTTGGGGGCAGTACTTC. This sequence encodes CASSDSAGAWGQYF.

The J gene is TRBJ2-5, the V gene TRBV15; TRBD2 aligns across 9 bases. Looked up from germline, CDR1 is LNHNV and CDR2 is YYDKDF (reference sequence). The CDR3 contains 17 residues. V trimming: 3 bases; J trimming: 0 bases; junction bases outside the gene matches: 8. The CDR3 spells CATSRRSTSGYQETQYF. The CDR3 nucleotides are TGTGCCACCAGCAGGAGGAGTACTAGCGGGTACCAAGAGACCCAGTACTTC.

V gene TRBV5-1 combines with J gene TRBJ1-2; D unresolved. The CDR3 totals 14 residues. The germline V gene encodes CDR1 SGHRS and CDR2 YFSETQ. The ends were cut back, 6 bases at V and 8 bases at J, with 20 bases in the middle. This chain's CDR3 is CASTSPGLREGYTF. The CDR3 DNA sequence: TGCGCCAGCACCTCCCCAGGCCTCCGGGAGGGCTACACCTTC.

The J gene is TRBJ2-1, the V gene TRBV7-3; 7 nucleotides align to TRBD1. The CDR3 consists of 15 residues. V was clipped by 1 base and J by 0 bases; unmatched bases: 0. Germline V gives CDR1 SGHTA, CDR2 FQGTGA. In DNA form, the CDR3 reads TGTGCCAGCAGCTTAAGGGACAGCTCCTACAATGAGCAGTTCTTC. Translation gives CASSLRDSSYNEQFF.

This chain joins TRBV18 and TRBJ2-7; a possible D gene is TRBD1 (5 bases). This CDR3 contains 14 residues. Between the trimmed V and J ends, which lost 5 bases and 3 bases, there was a span of 14 bases. Germline values: CDR1 KGHSH, CDR2 LQKENI. The CDR3: CASSNGAPYYEQYF. The CDR3 DNA reads as TGTGCCAGCTCAAATGGGGCCCCCTACTACGAGCAGTACTTC.

This clone appeared once. This chain links TRBV19 with TRBJ2-5; D is unresolved. The CDR3 extends over 13 amino acids. Per the germline V gene, CDR1 is LNHDA and CDR2 is SQIVND (reference sequence). Trimming took off 4 bases at V and 0 bases at J, with 6 bases between the two ends. CDR3 bases: TGTGCCAGTAGTACAACGTACCAAGAGACCCAGTACTTC. It translates to CASSTTYQETQYF.

The chain is built from TRBV14 and TRBJ1-4, with unresolved D. The CDR3 covers 13 residues. V lost 1 base, J lost 8 bases, and 8 bases lay in between. The V gene's germline CDR1 is SGHDN and CDR2 FVKESK. In nucleotides, the CDR3 is TGTGCCAGCAGCCAAGTTTCTCGGGAAAAACTGTTTTTT. Its translation: CASSQVSREKLFF.

DNA for the CDR3: TGTGCCAGCAGCCCTTTTTCGGTACAGGTCTTTGAGCAGTACTTC. It yields the protein CASSPFSVQVFEQYF. The chain combines TRBV2 with TRBJ2-7, with D tentatively TRBD1 (5 bases). This CDR3 contains 15 residues. V gave up 6 bases and J gave up 7 bases, with 22 bases separating them. CDR1 and CDR2 (germline): SNHLY, FYNNEI.

This clone was found once. The gene calls are TRBV6-1 and TRBJ2-4; D is uncertain. Germline V lookup: CDR1 MNHNS, CDR2 SASEGT. V was pared by 0 bases and J by 0 bases, with 6 bases between. This CDR3 is built from 15 residues. The CDR3 DNA sequence: TGTGCCAGCAGTGAAGCCGGTGCAGCCAAAAACATTCAGTACTTC. Protein product: CASSEAGAAKNIQYF.

This clone showed up just a few times. The chain recombines TRBV5-1 with TRBJ1-6; no reliable D call. Looked up from germline, CDR1 is SGHRS and CDR2 is YFSETQ. The CDR3 totals 15 residues. V was clipped by 0 bases and J by 7 bases, with 11 bases between them. CDR3 amino acids: CASSLEGEINSPLHF. The CDR3 DNA sequence: TGCGCCAGCAGCTTGGAAGGAGAAATCAATTCACCCCTCCACTTT.

This clone was seen only a few times. The chain recombines TRBV28 with TRBJ1-4, with D uncertain. The CDR3 is made up of 16 amino acids. V lost 1 base and J 0 bases, leaving 9 bases between the germline ends. Per germline, CDR1 MDHEN and CDR2 SYDVKM. This CDR3 is CASSLYTGSTNEKLFF. In nucleotides, the CDR3 is TGTGCCAGCAGTTTATATACGGGATCAACTAATGAAAAACTGTTTTTT.

The chain carries TRBV9 and TRBJ1-2; 7 nucleotides match TRBD1. Germline V gene data show CDR1 as SGDLS and CDR2 as YYNGEE. The junction had 10 bases not matched to a gene; V was cut back by 3 bases and J by 2 bases. This CDR3 has 16 residues. CDR3 nucleotides: TGTGCCAGCAGCGCCCCACCCGACAGGGTGAACTATGGCTACACCTTC. It is translated as CASSAPPDRVNYGYTF.

The J gene is TRBJ2-3, the V gene TRBV6-4; D is perhaps TRBD1 or TRBD2 (5 bases each). The CDR3 consists of 14 residues. Germline CDR1 is MRHNA and CDR2 is SNTAGT. Trimming removed 6 bases from V and 2 bases from J, with 12 bases in between. The CDR3 nucleotides read TGTGCCAGCAGGGGGGTAGCGCCCACAGATACGCAGTATTTT. Encoded protein: CASRGVAPTDTQYF.

This chain uses TRBV9 with TRBJ1-2; 9 positions match TRBD1. The V segment lost 2 bases and the J segment 2 bases; nucleotides outside the gene matches: 7. Germline V gives CDR1 SGDLS, CDR2 YYNGEE. The CDR3 spans 16 residues. This CDR3 reads CASSVSRGQGNYGYTF. The CDR3 region has the DNA TGTGCCAGCAGCGTCTCGAGGGGACAGGGCAACTATGGCTACACCTTC.

This clone has a handful of counts. This rearrangement joins TRBV6-1 to TRBJ1-1; D is perhaps TRBD1 (5 bases). Germline-derived CDR1 and CDR2 are MNHNS and SASEGT. The V and J ends lost 5 bases and 1 base respectively, with 11 bases between them. The CDR3 spans 14 residues. CDR3 bases: TGTGCCAGCAGTCTGGGGCCTCAGAACACTGAAGCTTTCTTT. Its protein product is CASSLGPQNTEAFF.

In its sample, this clone was seen a few times. The chain combines TRBV4-1 with TRBJ1-4; no firm D call. CDR1 and CDR2 (germline): MGHRA, YSYEKL. There are 12 residues in the CDR3. Trimming took off 3 bases at V and 7 bases at J, with 6 bases between the two ends. CDR3 DNA sequence: TGCGCCAGCAGCCAGATGGGTGAAAAACTGTTTTTT. Translating it yields CASSQMGEKLFF.

This chain uses TRBV10-3 with TRBJ2-7; no firm D call. Trimming stripped 2 bases from V and 2 bases from J, with 1 base between. Germline V gene lookup returns CDR1 ENHRY and CDR2 SYGVKD. The CDR3 sequence is 11 residues long. This chain's CDR3 is CAISEAYEQYF. The DNA of the CDR3 is TGTGCCATCAGTGAGGCCTACGAGCAGTACTTC.